Each of the 17 T cell receptor beta chains below was sequenced from the same sample in a study of T cells of healthy individuals. TCRdb re-analysed the 5' RACE reads in MiXCR, keeping a single row per CDR3 protein. Of tens of thousands of distinct CDR3 sequences listed, roughly 4.3% are singletons. The receptors were gathered from a human donor in good health.

This clonotype was picked up a small number of times. This chain uses TRBV20-1 with TRBJ1-4; D might be TRBD1 (6 bases). Trimming removed 0 bases from V and 2 bases from J, with 10 bases in between. Germline V gene data show CDR1 as DFQATT and CDR2 as SNEGSKA (reference sequence). The CDR3 is 15 residues long. CDR3 amino acids: CSARDPGATNEKLFF. The DNA of the CDR3 is TGCAGTGCTAGAGATCCGGGGGCGACTAATGAAAAACTGTTTTTT.

The J gene is TRBJ2-5, the V gene TRBV7-9, with D perhaps matching TRBD2 (5 bases). This CDR3 spans 15 amino acids. CDR1 and CDR2 (germline): SEHNR, FQNEAQ (reference sequence). With 3 bases removed from V and 2 bases from J, the gap between germline ends came to 13 bases. As DNA, the CDR3 is TGTGCCAGCAGCTTCCGGGGATTACTTCAAGAGACCCAGTACTTC. It encodes CASSFRGLLQETQYF.

At least ten counts were recorded for this clonotype. The J gene is TRBJ1-1, the V gene TRBV12-3 or TRBV12-4; D remains unclear. The CDR3 spans 12 residues. Trimming cost V 7 bases and J 2 bases, with 8 bases left between them. In DNA, the CDR3 is TGTGCCAGCACTGCTGGAAACACTGAAGCTTTCTTT. It is translated as CASTAGNTEAFF.

V and J are TRBV3-1 and TRBJ1-3; D gene ambiguous. Trimming cost V 1 base and J 3 bases, with 7 bases left between them. This CDR3 is 14 amino acids long. Germline CDR1 LGHDT, CDR2 YNNKEL (reference sequence). The CDR3 bases are TGTGCCAGCAGCCAAGCGGCAGGTGGAAACACCATATATTTT. Amino acid sequence: CASSQAAGGNTIYF.

In its sample, this clonotype was seen a few times. The CDR3 DNA reads as TGTGCCAGCAGTTATTCCGGGGTAGGGTCACCCCTCCACTTT. Amino acids: CASSYSGVGSPLHF. The V call is TRBV6-5, the J call TRBJ1-6, with D unclear. Trimming removed 3 bases at V and 10 bases at J, with 13 bases between. Per the germline V gene, CDR1 is MNHEY and CDR2 is SVGAGI. This CDR3 spans 14 amino acids.

This clonotype was detected ten times or more. The rearrangement joins TRBV7-6 to TRBJ2-3, with TRBD2 matching 8 bases. CDR1 is SGHVS, CDR2 FNYEAQ, per germline. The CDR3 has 16 residues. Trimming at V came to 5 bases and at J to 3 bases, leaving 10 bases not matched to a gene. The CDR3 loop reads CASSRKAGEETDTQYF. DNA of the CDR3: TGTGCCAGCAGCAGGAAAGCGGGAGAAGAGACAGATACGCAGTATTTT.

Ten or more counts support this clonotype. This chain's CDR3 is CSVASGGTDTQYF. CDR3 DNA sequence: TGCAGCGTTGCTAGCGGGGGCACAGATACGCAGTATTTT. The chain employs TRBV29-1 and TRBJ2-3; 9 nucleotides align to TRBD2. After removal of 4 bases from V and 1 base from J, the junction contained 0 bases not matched to a gene. Germline CDR1 is SQVTM and CDR2 is ANQGSEA. There are 13 residues in the CDR3.

This clonotype was counted ten times or more. The chain has TRBV12-3 or TRBV12-4 and TRBJ1-5; D is uncertain. The CDR3 extends over 10 amino acids. The V gene lost 5 bases and the J gene lost 7 bases, with 3 bases spanning the gap. The CDR3 bases are TGTGCCAGCAGTCGCCAGCCCCAGCATTTT. Protein product: CASSRQPQHF.

In its sample, this clonotype was seen many times. This chain links TRBV7-2 with TRBJ2-7, with 13 positions matching TRBD2. The CDR3 contains 15 residues. Germline trimming cut 5 bases from V and 9 bases from J; bases unmatched to any gene: 10. Per germline, CDR1 SGHTA and CDR2 FQGNSA. The CDR3 DNA reads as TGTGCCAGCAGCCTCAATCCACTAGCGGGAGGGGGGCAGTACTTC. Its protein product is CASSLNPLAGGGQYF.

The chain combines TRBV7-8 with TRBJ2-1, with D tentatively TRBD2 (6 bases). V was trimmed by 7 bases and J by 8 bases, leaving 15 bases between them. Germline V lookup: CDR1 SGHVS, CDR2 FQNEAQ. The CDR3 runs 13 residues. The CDR3 DNA reads as TGTGCCAGCAACCCCGGGAGTGATGATGAGCAGTTCTTC. Its protein product is CASNPGSDDEQFF. The variable domain in full, with the rest retrieved from reference TRBV7-8 and TRBJ2-1, is GAGVSQSPRYKVAKRGQDVALRCDPISGHVSLFWYQQALGQGPEFLTYFQNEAQLDKSGLPSDRFFAERPEGSVSTLKIQRTQQEDSAVYLCASNPGSDDEQFFGPGTRLTVL.

The J gene is TRBJ2-4, the V gene TRBV4-1, with unresolved D. The germline V gene has CDR1 MGHRA and CDR2 YSYEKL. The CDR3 extends over 14 amino acids. V lost 1 base and J lost 3, with 7 bases in between. The chain's CDR3 is CASSQVFGKNIQYF. CDR3 bases: TGCGCCAGCAGCCAAGTTTTTGGCAAAAACATTCAGTACTTC.

This clonotype has only a few counts. This chain connects TRBV6-1 to TRBJ2-1; the match to TRBD2 covers 8 bases. This CDR3 is 16 amino acids long. The trim removed 0 bases at V and 3 bases at J, leaving 4 bases unmatched. Germline CDR1 is MNHNS and CDR2 is SASEGT. The CDR3 here is CASSEAGRGDYNEQFF. DNA for the CDR3: TGTGCCAGCAGTGAAGCGGGGCGGGGGGACTACAATGAGCAGTTCTTC.

This clonotype came up a few times. One end of the junction fails to match germline, which may point to a read error. This chain connects TRBV20-1 to TRBJ1-2; no reliable D call. Germline assignment: CDR1 DFQATT and CDR2 SNEGSKA (reference sequence). The CDR3 spans 13 residues. CDR3 sequence: CSASPRTDYVYTF. The CDR3 bases are TGCAGTGCTAGCCCAAGAACAGACTATGTCTACACCTTC.

In its sample, this clonotype is medium-sized. The chain couples TRBV20-1 to TRBJ2-7, with D possibly being TRBD2 (6 bases). CDR3 length: 14 amino acids. CDR1 is DFQATT and CDR2 is SNEGSKA in the germline V gene (reference sequence). V shed 0 bases and J shed 0 bases, with 9 bases lying between them. CDR3 coding DNA: TGCAGTGCTAGAGAGCCGGAGGGCTCCTACGAGCAGTACTTC. It encodes CSAREPEGSYEQYF.

This clonotype was counted ten times or more. V is TRBV14 and J is TRBJ1-5; weak D call: TRBD1 (6 bases). The CDR3 length is 16 residues. V lost 1 base to trimming and J lost 5 bases, with 15 bases between them. Germline V gives CDR1 SGHDN, CDR2 FVKESK. This chain's CDR3 is CASSQVGAPQHQPQHF. The CDR3 DNA reads as TGTGCCAGCAGCCAAGTGGGGGCACCACAACATCAGCCCCAGCATTTT.

This clonotype was detected a few times. V gene TRBV13 combines with J gene TRBJ1-5, with 7 bases aligning to TRBD1. CDR3 length: 19 residues. The V segment lost 5 bases and the J segment 2 bases; nucleotides outside the gene matches: 18. Germline CDR1 and CDR2: PRHDT and FYEKMQ (reference sequence). Written as DNA, the CDR3 is TGTGCCAGCAGCACCCTCGACAGGGCCGAGGAGGACGGCAATCAGCCCCAGCATTTT. It codes for CASSTLDRAEEDGNQPQHF.

This clonotype was found a few times. The V and J genes are TRBV21-1 and TRBJ2-7; the tabulated D call, TRBD1, remains unverified against the DNA. TRBV21-1 counts as a pseudogene. The CDR3 is made up of 14 amino acids. The chain's CDR3 is CASTQGEISYEQYF. The CDR3, as DNA: TGTGCCAGCACTCAGGGGGAAATCTCCTACGAGCAGTACTTC.